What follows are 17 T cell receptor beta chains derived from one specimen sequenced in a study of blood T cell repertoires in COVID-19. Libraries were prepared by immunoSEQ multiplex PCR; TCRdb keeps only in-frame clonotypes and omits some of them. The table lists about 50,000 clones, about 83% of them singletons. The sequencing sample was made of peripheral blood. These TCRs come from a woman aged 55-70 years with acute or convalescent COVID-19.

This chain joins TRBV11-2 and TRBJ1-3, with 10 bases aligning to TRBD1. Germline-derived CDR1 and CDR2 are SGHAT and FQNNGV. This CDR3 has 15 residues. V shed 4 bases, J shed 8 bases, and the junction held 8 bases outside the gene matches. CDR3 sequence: CASSYSGQGVDTIYF. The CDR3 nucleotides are TGTGCCAGCAGCTACTCCGGACAGGGGGTTGACACCATATATTTT.

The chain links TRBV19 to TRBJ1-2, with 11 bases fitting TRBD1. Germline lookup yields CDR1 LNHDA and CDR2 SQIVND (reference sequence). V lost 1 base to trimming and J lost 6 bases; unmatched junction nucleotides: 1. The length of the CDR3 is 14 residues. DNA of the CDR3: TGTGCCAGTAGTATAGGGACAGGGGGCGATGGCTACACCTTC. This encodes CASSIGTGGDGYTF.

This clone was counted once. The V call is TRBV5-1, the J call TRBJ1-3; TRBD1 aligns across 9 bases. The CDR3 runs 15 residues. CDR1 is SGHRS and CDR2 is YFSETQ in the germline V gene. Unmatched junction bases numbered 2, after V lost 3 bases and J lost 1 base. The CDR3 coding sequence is TGCGCCAGCAGCTCCGGGACAGGGTCTGGAAACACCATATATTTT. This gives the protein CASSSGTGSGNTIYF.

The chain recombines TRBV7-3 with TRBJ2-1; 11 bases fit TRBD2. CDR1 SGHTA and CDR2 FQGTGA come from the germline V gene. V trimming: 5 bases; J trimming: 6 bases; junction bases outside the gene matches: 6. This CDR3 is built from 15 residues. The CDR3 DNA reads TGTGCCAGCAGCATTACTAGCGGGAGTTTCAATGAGCAGTTCTTC. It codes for CASSITSGSFNEQFF.

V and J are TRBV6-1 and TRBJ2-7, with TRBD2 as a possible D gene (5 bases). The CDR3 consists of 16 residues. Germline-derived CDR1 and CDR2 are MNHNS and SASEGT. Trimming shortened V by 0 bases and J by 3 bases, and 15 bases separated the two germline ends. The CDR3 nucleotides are TGTGCCAGCAGTGAAGCTGGGAGAGGAAGAAGCTACGAGCAGTACTTC. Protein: CASSEAGRGRSYEQYF.

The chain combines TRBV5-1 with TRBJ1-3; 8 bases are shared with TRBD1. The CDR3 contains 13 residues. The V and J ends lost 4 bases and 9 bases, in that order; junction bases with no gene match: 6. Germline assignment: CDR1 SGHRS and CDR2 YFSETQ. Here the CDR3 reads CASSHGQGGTIYF. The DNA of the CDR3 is TGCGCCAGCAGCCACGGACAGGGAGGCACCATATATTTT.

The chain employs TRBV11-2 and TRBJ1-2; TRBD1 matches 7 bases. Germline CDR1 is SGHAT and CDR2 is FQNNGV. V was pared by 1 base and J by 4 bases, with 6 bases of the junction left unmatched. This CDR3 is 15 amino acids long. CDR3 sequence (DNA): TGTGCCAGCAGCTTAGGGGACAGTTGGTCCTATGGCTACACCTTC. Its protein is CASSLGDSWSYGYTF.

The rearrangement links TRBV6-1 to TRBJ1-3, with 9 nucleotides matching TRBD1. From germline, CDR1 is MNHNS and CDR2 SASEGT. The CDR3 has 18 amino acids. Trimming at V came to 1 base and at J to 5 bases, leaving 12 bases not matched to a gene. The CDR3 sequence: CASSEVRLDRGGRNTIYF. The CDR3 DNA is TGTGCCAGCAGTGAAGTACGGCTGGACAGGGGAGGAAGAAACACCATATATTTT.

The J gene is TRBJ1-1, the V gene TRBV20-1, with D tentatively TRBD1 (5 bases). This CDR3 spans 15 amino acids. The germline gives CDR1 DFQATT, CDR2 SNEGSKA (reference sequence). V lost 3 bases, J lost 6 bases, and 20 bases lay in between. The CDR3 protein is CSASIDRRDYAEAFF. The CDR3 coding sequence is TGCAGTGCTAGTATCGACCGGCGGGACTACGCTGAAGCTTTCTTT.

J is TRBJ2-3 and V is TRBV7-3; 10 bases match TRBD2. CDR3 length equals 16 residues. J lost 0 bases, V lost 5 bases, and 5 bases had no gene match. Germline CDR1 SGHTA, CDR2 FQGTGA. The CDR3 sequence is CASSHSGRTSTDTQYF. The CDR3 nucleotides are TGTGCCAGCAGCCATAGCGGGAGGACTAGCACAGATACGCAGTATTTT.

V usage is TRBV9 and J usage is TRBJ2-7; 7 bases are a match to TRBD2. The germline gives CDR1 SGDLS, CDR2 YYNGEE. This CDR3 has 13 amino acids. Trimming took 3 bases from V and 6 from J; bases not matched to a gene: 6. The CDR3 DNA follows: TGTGCCAGCAGCGCCGGAGCGGGAACCGAGCAGTACTTC. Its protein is CASSAGAGTEQYF.

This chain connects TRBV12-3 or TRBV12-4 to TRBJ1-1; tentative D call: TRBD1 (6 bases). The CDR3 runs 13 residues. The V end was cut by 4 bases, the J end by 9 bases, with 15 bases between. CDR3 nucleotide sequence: TGTGCCAGCAGTTCCAGGACAGTGGGAAAAGCTTTCTTT. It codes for CASSSRTVGKAFF.

In nucleotides, the CDR3 is TGTGCCAGCAGCCCCGACGGGACGGCCTCTGGACAGGCTTTCTTT. This translates into CASSPDGTASGQAFF. The rearrangement joins TRBV5-4 to TRBJ1-1, with D possibly being TRBD1 (6 bases). This CDR3 comprises 15 residues. The V gene lost 4 bases and the J gene lost 11 bases, with 24 bases spanning the gap. From germline, CDR1 is SGHNT and CDR2 YYREEE (reference sequence).

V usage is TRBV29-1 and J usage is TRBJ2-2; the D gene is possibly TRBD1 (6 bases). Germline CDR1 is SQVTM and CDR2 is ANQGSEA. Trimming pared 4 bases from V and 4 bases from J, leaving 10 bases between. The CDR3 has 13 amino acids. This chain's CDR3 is CSVGSGVTGELFF. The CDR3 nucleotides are TGCAGCGTTGGTTCAGGGGTCACCGGGGAGCTGTTTTTT.

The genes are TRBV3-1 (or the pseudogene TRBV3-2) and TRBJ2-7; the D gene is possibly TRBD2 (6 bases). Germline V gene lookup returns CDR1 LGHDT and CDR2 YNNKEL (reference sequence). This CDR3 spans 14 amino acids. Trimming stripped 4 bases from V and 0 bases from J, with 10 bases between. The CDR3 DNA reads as TGTGCCAGCAGCCGGAGGGAGGCCTCCTACGAGCAGTACTTC. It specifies CASSRREASYEQYF.

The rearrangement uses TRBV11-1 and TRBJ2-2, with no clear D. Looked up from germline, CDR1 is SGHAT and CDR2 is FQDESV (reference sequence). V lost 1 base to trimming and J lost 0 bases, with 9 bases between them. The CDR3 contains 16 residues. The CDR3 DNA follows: TGTGCCAGCAGCTTAGAGGCGGCCGCGAACACCGGGGAGCTGTTTTTT. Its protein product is CASSLEAAANTGELFF.

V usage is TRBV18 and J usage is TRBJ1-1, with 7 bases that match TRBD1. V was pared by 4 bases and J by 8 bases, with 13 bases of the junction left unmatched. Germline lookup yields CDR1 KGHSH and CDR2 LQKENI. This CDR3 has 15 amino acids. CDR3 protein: CASSHKTGPATEAFF. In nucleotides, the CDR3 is TGTGCCAGCTCACACAAGACAGGGCCCGCTACAGAAGCTTTCTTT.